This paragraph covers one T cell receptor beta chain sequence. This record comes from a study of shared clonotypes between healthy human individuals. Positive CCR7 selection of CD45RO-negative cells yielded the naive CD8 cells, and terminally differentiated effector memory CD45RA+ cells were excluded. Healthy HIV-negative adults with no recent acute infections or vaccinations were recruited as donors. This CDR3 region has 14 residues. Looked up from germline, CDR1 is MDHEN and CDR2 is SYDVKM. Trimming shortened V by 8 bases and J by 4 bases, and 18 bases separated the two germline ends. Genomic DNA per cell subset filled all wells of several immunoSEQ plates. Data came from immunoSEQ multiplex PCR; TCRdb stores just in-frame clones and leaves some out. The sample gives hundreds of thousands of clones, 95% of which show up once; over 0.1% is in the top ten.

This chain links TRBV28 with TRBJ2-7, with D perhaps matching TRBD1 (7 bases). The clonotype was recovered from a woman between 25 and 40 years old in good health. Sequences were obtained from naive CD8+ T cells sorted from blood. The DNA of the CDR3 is TGTGCCAGCGGCGGGACAGAATCTATTTACGAGCAGTACTTC. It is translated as CASGGTESIYEQYF.